This T cell receptor beta chain comes out of a study of graft-versus-host responses after intestinal transplantation. Study as a whole: Multivisceral, liver-intestinal, or isolated intestinal grafts were transplanted into recipients. The recipients all started with anti-thymocyte globulin induction and then took tacrolimus and steroids for approximately 3 years.

Trimming shortened V by 7 bases and J by 8 bases, and 15 bases separated the two germline ends. The CDR3 extends over 13 amino acids. Germline CDR1 LNHDA, CDR2 SQIVND (reference sequence). The method was immunoSEQ multiplex PCR; TCRdb's version includes in-frame clones alone and lacks a portion of them. The table records over 15,000 clones, roughly 40% of them present only once. Regarding the study as a whole: Recipient marrow harbored GvH clones, some of which surfaced first in ileum or blood.

The origin of this receptor is a human patient who was an organ donor for intestinal transplantation. The material was alloreactive CD4+ T cells from a mixed lymphocyte reaction culture, obtained before transplantation. Subset of the sample: CFSE-low proliferating T cells sorted from roughly six-day pre-transplant mixed lymphocyte reaction (GvH or HvG direction). The V gene is TRBV19, the J gene TRBJ1-3, with D unresolved. DNA of the CDR3: TGTGCCAGTACCCAATCCCGGGGATACACCATATATTTT. Its translation is CASTQSRGYTIYF.